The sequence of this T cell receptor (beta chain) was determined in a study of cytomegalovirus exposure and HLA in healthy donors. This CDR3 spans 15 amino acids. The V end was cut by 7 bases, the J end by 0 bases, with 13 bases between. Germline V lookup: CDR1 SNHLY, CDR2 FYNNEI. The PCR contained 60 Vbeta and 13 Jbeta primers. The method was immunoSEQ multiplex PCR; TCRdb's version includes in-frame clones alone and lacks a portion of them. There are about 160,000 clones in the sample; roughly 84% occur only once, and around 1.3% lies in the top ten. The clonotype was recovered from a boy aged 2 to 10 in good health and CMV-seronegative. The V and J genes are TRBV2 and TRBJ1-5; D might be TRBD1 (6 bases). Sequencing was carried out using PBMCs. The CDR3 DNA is TGTGCCAGCAACGAGGACAGTTATAGCAATCAGCCCCAGCATTTT. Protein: CASNEDSYSNQPQHF.